A single sample gave rise to the 18 T cell receptor beta chains below, sequenced in a study of blood T cell repertoires in COVID-19. This table comes from immunoSEQ multiplex PCR, and its TCRdb copy is limited to in-frame clones, with some not included. Among roughly 56,000 clones listed, around 88% were seen once. Sequenced material: peripheral blood. The receptors stem from a human donor in a cohort sampled during active COVID-19.

The chain combines TRBV6-2 or TRBV6-3 with TRBJ2-2; TRBD2 matches at 10 bases. Germline CDR1 and CDR2: MNHEY and SVGEGT. This CDR3 is built from 20 residues. V dropped 4 bases and J dropped 0; count of bases not matched to a gene: 14. As DNA, the CDR3 is TGTGCCAGCAGTTCGTGGCGGAGGGCTAGCGGGAGAACGAACACCGGGGAGCTGTTTTTT. It encodes CASSSWRRASGRTNTGELFF.

This rearrangement joins TRBV7-8 to TRBJ1-2; TRBD1 is a possible D gene (5 bases). The CDR3 contains 16 residues. Germline CDR1 reads SGHVS; CDR2 reads FQNEAQ. V was shortened by 5 bases and J by 2 bases, with 18 bases between the two germline ends. CDR3 in amino acids: CASSPRDRAYNYGYTF. For the CDR3, the DNA is TGTGCCAGCAGCCCGAGAGACAGAGCCTACAACTATGGCTACACCTTC.

The V gene is TRBV18, the J gene TRBJ1-5, with a possible D match to TRBD1 (6 bases). The CDR3 covers 16 residues. V shed 2 bases and J shed 7 bases, with 18 bases lying between them. In germline, CDR1 is KGHSH, CDR2 LQKENI. CDR3 residues: CASSPKEGGIGQPQHF. For the CDR3, the DNA is TGTGCCAGCTCACCAAAGGAGGGGGGGATCGGGCAGCCCCAGCATTTT. The full variable domain, its missing parts supplied by reference TRBV18 and TRBJ1-5, is NAGVMQNPRHLVRRRGQEARLRCSPMKGHSHVYWYRQLPEEGLKFMVYLQKENIIDESGMPKERFSAEFPKEGPSILRIQQVVRGDSAAYFCASSPKEGGIGQPQHFGDGTRLSIL.

The chain has TRBV28 and TRBJ2-3; D uncertain. Between the trimmed V and J ends, which lost 6 bases and 2 bases, there was a span of 15 bases. CDR1 and CDR2 from the germline V gene are MDHEN and SYDVKM. The CDR3 totals 15 residues. The CDR3 sequence: CASSPQDSSTDTQYF. The CDR3 DNA reads as TGTGCCAGCAGCCCTCAAGACTCCTCCACAGATACGCAGTATTTT. Full variable domain (missing parts from reference TRBV28 and TRBJ2-3): DVKVTQSSRYLVKRTGEKVFLECVQDMDHENMFWYRQDPGLGLRLIYFSYDVKMKEKGDIPEGYSVSREKKERFSLILESASTNQTSMYLCASSPQDSSTDTQYFGPGTRLTVL.

This clone has more than one count but fewer than ten. The rearrangement joins TRBV19 to TRBJ2-7; TRBD2 might be the D (5 bases). The CDR3 sequence is 14 residues long. The ends were cut back, 5 bases at V and 2 bases at J, with 13 bases in the middle. Germline V gene lookup returns CDR1 LNHDA and CDR2 SQIVND (reference sequence). The CDR3 is CASSAFGIAYEQYF. CDR3 sequence (DNA): TGTGCCAGTAGTGCATTCGGGATTGCCTACGAGCAGTACTTC.

The chain links TRBV11-2 to TRBJ1-4; 8 positions match TRBD1. This CDR3 contains 13 residues. V lost 4 bases to trimming and J lost 8 bases; unmatched junction nucleotides: 3. Germline CDR1 SGHAT, CDR2 FQNNGV. The CDR3, as DNA: TGTGCCAGCAGCTGGACAGGGAGAGAAAAACTGTTTTTT. Translated: CASSWTGREKLFF.

The J gene is TRBJ2-7, the V gene TRBV4-1; D possibly corresponds to TRBD1 (7 bases). In germline, CDR1 is MGHRA, CDR2 YSYEKL. CDR3 length: 15 amino acids. V gave up 0 bases and J gave up 2 bases, with 11 bases separating them. The chain's CDR3 is CASSQEGRGAYEQYF. The CDR3 bases are TGCGCCAGCAGCCAAGAGGGCAGGGGGGCCTACGAGCAGTACTTC.

This clone was counted between two and nine times. This sequence joins TRBV4-2 and TRBJ1-3, with D hard to call. V lost 3 bases to trimming and J lost 0 bases, with 9 bases between them. This CDR3 has 15 residues. The germline CDR1 and CDR2 sequences are LGHNA and YNFKEQ. CDR3 nucleotides: TGTGCCAGCAGCCATCCACTAAGCTCTGGAAACACCATATATTTT. Translating it yields CASSHPLSSGNTIYF.

The chain recombines TRBV4-1 with TRBJ2-7, with D maybe TRBD1 (5 bases). Trimming cost V 0 bases and J 5 bases, with 11 bases left between them. Germline values: CDR1 MGHRA, CDR2 YSYEKL. The CDR3 is 14 residues long. As DNA, the CDR3 is TGCGCCAGCAGCCAAGACATCAGGGAAGACGAGCAGTACTTC. Translating it yields CASSQDIREDEQYF.

This sequence joins TRBV7-2 and TRBJ2-3; 7 bases are a match to TRBD2. This CDR3 is 17 amino acids long. Germline trimming cut 5 bases from V and 2 bases from J; bases unmatched to any gene: 13. Germline CDR1 is SGHTA and CDR2 is FQGNSA. CDR3 region: CASSRGWLAELTDTQYF. Written as DNA, the CDR3 is TGTGCCAGCAGCCGGGGGTGGCTAGCGGAGCTCACAGATACGCAGTATTTT.

The genes are TRBV5-6 and TRBJ2-1, with unresolved D. From germline, CDR1 is SGHDT and CDR2 YYEEEE. The CDR3 has 13 amino acids. Trimming removed 1 base from V and 3 bases from J, with 5 bases in between. DNA of the CDR3: TGTGCCAGCAGCTTGCAGGTCTACAATGAGCAGTTCTTC. As protein: CASSLQVYNEQFF.

The chain recombines TRBV7-8 with TRBJ1-2; 11 bases are shared with TRBD1. J lost 8 bases, V lost 5 bases, and 13 bases had no gene match. Germline lookup yields CDR1 SGHVS and CDR2 FQNEAQ. The CDR3 totals 16 residues. This chain's CDR3 is CASSPTSGTGGRGYTF. CDR3 in DNA: TGTGCCAGCAGCCCCACATCCGGGACAGGGGGAAGAGGCTACACCTTC.

In its sample, this clone was seen a few times. An end of the junction does not agree with germline; a read error may underlie this. The CDR3, as DNA: TGTGCCAGCTCTCCACTACAGGGGGACTCTGGAAACACCATATATTTT. This encodes CASSPLQGDSGNTIYF. V gene TRBV18 combines with J gene TRBJ1-3; TRBD1 matches 8 bases. Germline V lookup: CDR1 KGHSH, CDR2 LQKENI. This CDR3 has 16 amino acids.

This clone was counted a few times. V usage is TRBV7-3 and J usage is TRBJ2-7; a weak D match, TRBD1 (6 bases). This CDR3 is 14 amino acids long. Germline CDR1 SGHTA, CDR2 FQGTGA. V was trimmed by 2 bases and J by 3 bases, leaving 11 bases between them. CDR3 coding DNA: TGTGCCAGCAGCTTATACAGGGTAGGCTACGAGCAGTACTTC. Amino acid sequence: CASSLYRVGYEQYF.

This clone has at least ten counts. The chain uses TRBV28 and TRBJ2-5, with 7 bases that match TRBD2. V lost 6 bases and J lost 3; bases outside the gene matches: 4. CDR3 length: 13 amino acids. Per the germline V gene, CDR1 is MDHEN and CDR2 is SYDVKM. In nucleotides, the CDR3 is TGTGCCAGCAGGGGGCTAGCGGAAGAGACCCAGTACTTC. It is translated as CASRGLAEETQYF.

This chain connects TRBV18 to TRBJ2-3, with 8 bases that match TRBD1. CDR3 length: 18 residues. Per the germline V gene, CDR1 is KGHSH and CDR2 is LQKENI. The junction had 11 bases not matched to a gene; V was cut back by 3 bases and J by 0 bases. CDR3 in amino acids: CASSPFSDRGTSTDTQYF. The CDR3 DNA reads TGTGCCAGCTCACCTTTTTCTGACAGGGGTACAAGCACAGATACGCAGTATTTT.

The chain has TRBV2 and TRBJ2-7; 7 bases match TRBD2. This CDR3 has 14 residues. Trimming at V came to 10 bases and at J to 5 bases, leaving 14 bases not matched to a gene. The V gene's germline CDR1 is SNHLY and CDR2 FYNNEI. CDR3 protein: CATKDGGNRNEQYF. The CDR3 DNA follows: TGTGCCACCAAGGACGGGGGGAACAGAAACGAGCAGTACTTC.

The genes are TRBV7-9 and TRBJ2-7; 9 bases fit TRBD1. Germline trimming cut 5 bases from V and 2 bases from J; bases unmatched to any gene: 7. CDR3 length equals 15 residues. Germline V gene sequence: CDR1 SEHNR, CDR2 FQNEAQ (reference sequence). The CDR3 coding sequence is TGTGCCAGCAGCCCAGGGACAGGGAAGACCTACGAGCAGTACTTC. The encoded protein is CASSPGTGKTYEQYF.